This T cell receptor (beta chain) is from a study of vaccination effects on CD4 cells after COVID-19 (dated by TCRdb to the early 2020s). At the level of the whole study: The ViraFEST assay stimulated PBMC with viral peptide pools and then used TCR sequencing to identify antigen-specific CD4+ T cell clonotypes by expansion. Some 2.2 million PBMC per well were cultured in IMDM with about 4.6% human AB serum, roughly 11 IU/ml IL-2 and gentamicin, plus 10 ug/ml peptides. In the study, cultures from other donors were sequenced using the Oncomine TCR Beta short-read assay on an Illumina iSeq 100. Across the study, the median time from the second dose to post-vaccine sampling was 72 days (range 14 to 241). SARS-CoV-2 spike-specific CD4+ TCR repertoires were compared before and after mRNA vaccination in COVID-19 convalescent patients and in infection-naive vaccine recipients. A total of some eleven COVID-19 convalescent patients and several SARS-CoV-2-naive healthy vaccine recipients were included in the full study. What the authors observed across the whole study: Marked clonal contraction was observed in both infection-induced and vaccine-induced clones at late post-vaccination timepoints, consistent with waning T cell responses. In healthy vaccine recipients, vaccine-induced clones were almost all SARS-CoV-2 mono-reactive, with only 1 of 255 being cross-reactive with common cold coronaviruses. The study was limited by a small number of convalescent patients and lacked early post-infection timepoints.

Sequences SGHDT (CDR1) and YYEEEE (CDR2) are obtained from the germline V gene. Including the terminal cysteine and phenylalanine, the CDR3 comprises 16 residues. Only the CDR3 DNA is retained, 48 bases long and in frame from the first base. Trimming removed 4 bases from V and 7 bases from J; the gene matches leave 15 bases unexplained. After approximately 11 days of culture, CD4+ T cells were isolated with the EasySep CD4+ T cell isolation kit. Two doses of either the BNT162b2 or the mRNA-1273 mRNA SARS-CoV-2 vaccine were administered to participants. Healthy vaccine recipients had no prior SARS-CoV-2 infection, confirmed by negative nucleocapsid antibodies before and after vaccination. Half of the culture medium was replaced with fresh IL-2-containing medium on days 3 and 7. Unless noted otherwise, every peptide stimulation condition was grown in triplicate wells. Using Ficoll-Paque Plus gradient centrifugation, PBMC were separated from whole blood and then either used fresh or cryopreserved at -140C. The QIAamp micro DNA kit was used to extract genomic DNA from the cultured CD4+ T cells.

Libraries were constructed by the immunoSEQ multiplex PCR assay. DNA from the CD4+ T cells that had been cultured and isolated underwent TCR beta CDR3 sequencing. The original pipeline was this. The analysis removed non-productive TCR sequences, trimmed reads to the CDR3 region, and retained only CDR3s that were 7 or more amino acids long. Antigen-specific clonotypes were identified with the MANAFEST web app by comparing expansion in peptide wells against reference cultures. To be called positive, a clone needed expansion at FDR<0.05 compared with the reference and with all other wells, an odds ratio greater than 5, and a frequency greater than 0.1% in two replicate wells. A clonotype was called cross-reactive if it was significantly expanded both in SARS-CoV-2 spike wells and in at least one common cold coronavirus spike condition. Using the stringdist R package, CDR3 similarity was measured by Levenshtein distance, and unrooted trees were constructed with ape in R 3.6.1. The immuneACCESS repertoire file appears here via TCRdb, limited to in-frame rearrangements. These files lack a portion of the clones; in checked studies, under half of the deficit traces to unresolved V genes, and the cause of the others is not known. D and trimming were read from the DNA, whereas the V and J calls and clone size are those reported in that table. This sample gives 45,000 to 60,000 clones in total; roughly 72% of them show up just once. The leading ten clones occupy about 7% of the sample.

About this clone: Its target antigen remains unknown. No base-level quality is on record; no much larger clone is a single base apart.

This material consisted of CD4+ T cells from PBMCs cultured without peptide, taken after COVID-19 vaccination. This TCR came from a human donor who received a COVID-19 vaccine. The rearranged segments are TRBV5-6 and TRBJ2-7; the central 9 bases match TRBD1. The nucleotide sequence is TGTGCCAGCAGCCACGGGACAGGGTTTGTTACGGGTGAGCAGTACTTC. Its protein is CASSHGTGFVTGEQYF. When the CDR3 is completed using the reference TRBV5-6 and TRBJ2-7 genes on either side, the full variable domain is DAGVTQSPTHLIKTRGQQVTLRCSPKSGHDTVSWYQQALGQGPQFIFQYYEEEERQRGNFPDRFSGHQFPNYSSELNVNALLLGDSALYLCASSHGTGFVTGEQYFGPGTRLTVT.